Shown below are 12 T cell receptor beta chains from a single sample sequenced in a study of cytomegalovirus exposure and HLA in healthy donors. PCR involved 60 Vbeta and 13 Jbeta primers. Some clones are missing from TCRdb's copy, which holds only in-frame ones; the method was immunoSEQ multiplex PCR. The table includes about 160,000 clones, over 60% detected once. The sequenced sample consisted of PBMCs. The receptors shown here come from a woman aged 50 to 65 in good health and CMV-seropositive.

The chain links TRBV2 to TRBJ2-7; no clear D gene. Trimming left V 5 bases short and J 3 bases short, with 8 bases between. CDR1 is SNHLY, CDR2 FYNNEI, per germline. There are 12 residues in the CDR3. The DNA of the CDR3 is TGTGCCAGCAGTTTCAACTACTACGAGCAGTACTTC. Translated, it gives CASSFNYYEQYF.

The V and J genes are TRBV7-3 and TRBJ2-3, with 12 bases aligning to TRBD2. This CDR3 contains 16 residues. Germline CDR1 reads SGHTA; CDR2 reads FQGTGA. V was pared by 5 bases and J by 5 bases, with 8 bases of the junction left unmatched. CDR3 in DNA: TGTGCCAGCAGCAGTGGACTAGCGGGACTGCAAGATACGCAGTATTTT. Amino acid sequence: CASSSGLAGLQDTQYF.

This chain uses TRBV7-2 with TRBJ2-3; TRBD2 agrees at 8 bases. Trimming removed 2 bases from V and 3 bases from J; junction bases left unmatched: 7. The CDR3 spans 16 residues. The germline V gene has CDR1 SGHTA and CDR2 FQGNSA. CDR3 in amino acids: CASSLSGGARTDTQYF. The CDR3 DNA is TGTGCCAGCAGCTTATCGGGGGGGGCCAGGACAGATACGCAGTATTTT. Full variable domain (remainder filled in from reference TRBV7-2 and TRBJ2-3): GAGVSQSPSNKVTEKGKDVELRCDPISGHTALYWYRQSLGQGLEFLIYFQGNSAPDKSGLPSDRFSAERTGGSVSTLTIQRTQQEDSAVYLCASSLSGGARTDTQYFGPGTRLTVL.

This rearrangement joins TRBV7-9 to TRBJ1-4; no clear D gene. CDR1 and CDR2 (germline): SEHNR, FQNEAQ (reference sequence). Deletions cut 9 bases from V and 1 base from J, with 18 bases between. This CDR3 contains 16 residues. The DNA for the CDR3 is TGTGCCAGTAGAAGGTCCGAGCTAGAAACTAATGAAAAACTGTTTTTT. Encoded protein: CASRRSELETNEKLFF.

This rearrangement joins TRBV14 to TRBJ2-3; TRBD2 is a possible D gene (5 bases). V was pared by 1 base and J by 6 bases, with 8 bases between. The length of the CDR3 is 13 residues. Germline V gene data show CDR1 as SGHDN and CDR2 as FVKESK. The CDR3 sequence is CASSQGGEDTQYF. The CDR3 region has the DNA TGTGCCAGCAGCCAAGGTGGGGAGGATACGCAGTATTTT.

This sequence joins TRBV5-6 and TRBJ1-1; 7 nucleotides line up with TRBD1. Germline-derived CDR1 and CDR2 are SGHDT and YYEEEE. The CDR3 spans 16 residues. With V trimmed by 4 bases and J by 3 bases, 12 bases remained unmatched. The CDR3 nucleotides are TGTGCCAGCAGCCGAGGGGGCCGGGGACCCGACACTGAAGCTTTCTTT. Translation: CASSRGGRGPDTEAFF.

The table lists this clone with a count of one. The V and J genes are TRBV10-3 and TRBJ2-7, with D maybe TRBD2 (5 bases). This CDR3 contains 11 residues. From germline, CDR1 is ENHRY and CDR2 SYGVKD. Trimming cost V 4 bases and J 12 bases, with 13 bases left between them. This CDR3 reads CAISVLLVGYF. The CDR3 DNA reads as TGTGCCATCAGTGTCCTACTAGTCGGGTACTTC.

Written as DNA, the CDR3 is TGTGCAAGTCGCTTAGGGGAGGCCCCAGGGGAGACCCAGTACTTC. This translates into CASRLGEAPGETQYF. The chain joins TRBV12-2 to TRBJ2-5; the D call in the table, TRBD2, was not verified against the DNA. TRBV12-2 is a recognized pseudogene. The CDR3 has 15 residues.

The chain couples TRBV18 to TRBJ2-6; TRBD1 aligns across 8 bases. This CDR3 comprises 17 residues. Trimming took 6 bases from V and 2 from J; bases not matched to a gene: 9. The germline V gene has CDR1 KGHSH and CDR2 LQKENI. Here the CDR3 DNA reads TGTGCCAGCTCTTACGGACAGGGAGGAGCTGGGGCCAACGTCCTGACTTTC. This gives the protein CASSYGQGGAGANVLTF.

This chain links TRBV19 with TRBJ1-1; TRBD1 matches at 10 bases. Germline values: CDR1 LNHDA, CDR2 SQIVND (reference sequence). The CDR3 runs to 16 residues. Trimming took 5 bases from V and 4 from J; bases not matched to a gene: 10. The CDR3 spells CASSARDRGLPTEAFF. DNA of the CDR3: TGTGCCAGTAGTGCCCGGGACAGGGGCCTCCCCACTGAAGCTTTCTTT.

This clone was recorded only once. J is TRBJ1-1 and V is TRBV5-4; TRBD1 is a possible D gene (5 bases). The CDR3 spans 12 residues. Trimming removed 0 bases from V and 10 bases from J, with 10 bases in between. CDR1 is SGHNT and CDR2 is YYREEE in the germline V gene (reference sequence). CDR3 loop: CASSLDPGPAFF. CDR3 sequence (DNA): TGTGCCAGCAGCTTGGATCCAGGGCCAGCTTTCTTT.

A few counts support this clone. The junction shows a germline mismatch at one end, possibly a read error. The chain is built from TRBV7-9 and TRBJ2-1; no firm D call. Germline-derived CDR1 and CDR2 are SEHNR and FQNEAQ (reference sequence). The CDR3 covers 12 residues. DNA of the CDR3: TGTTCCAGCAGCTTAGCCTCCGGGTGGCAGTTCTTC. Amino acid sequence: CSSSLASGWQFF.